The table lists the clone carrying this TCR beta chain with a count of one. No antigen is known for it. Measured with immunoSEQ multiplex PCR; TCRdb has only the in-frame clones, and not every one. This sample has about 1.5 million clones, with 95% to 99% found just once. These data belong to a study of shared clonotypes between healthy human individuals. Overall study: The plates for each donor numbered three CD4 naive, three CD4 memory, two CD8 naive and one CD8 memory.

Study-level findings and limits: Of the naive CD4 clonotypes, around 4.8% were shared across several donors.

Trimming cost V 1 base and J 8 bases, with 8 bases left between them. The CDR3 totals 12 residues. In germline, CDR1 is SGHTA, CDR2 FQGNSA. This rearrangement joins TRBV7-2 to TRBJ1-2; the D is unclear. The source of this sequence is a man aged 30 to 39 in good health. Sequenced sample: naive CD4+ T cells sorted from blood. The subset was: CD45RA+ positively selected. The CDR3 here is CASSLEVGGYTF. CDR3 in DNA: TGTGCCAGCAGCTTAGAGGTTGGAGGCTACACCTTC.